A few counts support the clone carrying this TCR beta chain. As yet, its antigen is unknown. From germline, CDR1 is SGHTA and CDR2 FQGNSA. V shed 5 bases and J shed 0 bases, with 15 bases lying between them. The CDR3 totals 16 residues. TCRdb passed the RT-PCR reads through MiXCR, listing each CDR3 protein once. This table holds a few hundred thousand distinct CDR3 sequences, about 7.2% found once. This specimen belongs to a study of response to subunit inactivated influenza vaccine. General study results and limits: It was the authors' suggestion that each seasonal influenza vaccination recruits few new T cells.

The source was PBMCs from blood, collected roughly 24 months after vaccination. The TCR originated in a man in his fifties or sixties who received an inactivated influenza vaccine. The chain combines TRBV7-2 with TRBJ2-3; D unresolved. The CDR3, as DNA: TGTGCCAGCAGCCCATCACGGACGCTTAGCACAGATACGCAGTATTTT. Protein product: CASSPSRTLSTDTQYF.